Listed below are T cell receptor beta chains from one sample, sequenced in a study of T cells of healthy individuals. TCRdb re-analysed the 5' RACE reads in MiXCR, keeping a single row per CDR3 protein. The sample holds under 70,000 distinct CDR3 sequences, roughly 14% seen once. These receptor sequences come from a human donor in good health. The CDR3 runs from the conserved cysteine through the conserved F or W. A D gene is named only where the DNA matches it firmly. Expanded clones get a size class; other rows say once, few or many, or leave the size out.

CDR3 protein: CASSVGGADTEAFF
CDR3 DNA: TGTGCCAGCAGCGTAGGGGGGGCGGACACTGAAGCTTTCTTT
D gene: .
J gene: TRBJ1-1
clone size: few
V gene: TRBV9

CDR3 protein: CASSLRSEDESYEQYF
CDR3 DNA: TGTGCCAGCAGCTTAAGATCGGAGGACGAGTCCTACGAGCAGTACTTC
D gene: .
J gene: TRBJ2-7
clone size: many
V gene: TRBV7-2

CDR3 protein: CATADSSSTDTQYF
CDR3 DNA: TGTGCCACAGCTGACAGTTCTAGCACAGATACGCAGTATTTT
D gene: .
J gene: TRBJ2-3
clone size: many
V gene: TRBV24-1

CDR3 protein: CASSLAGGNEQFF
CDR3 DNA: TGTGCCAGCAGCCTAGCGGGGGGTAATGAGCAGTTCTTC
D gene: TRBD2
J gene: TRBJ2-1
clone size: few
V gene: TRBV3-1

CDR3 protein: CASSVLWVTEAFF
CDR3 DNA: TGTGCCAGCAGCGTGCTGTGGGTCACTGAAGCTTTCTTT
D gene: .
J gene: TRBJ1-1
clone size: .
V gene: TRBV5-6

CDR3 protein: CASSQGTGSRELFF
CDR3 DNA: TGCGCCAGCAGCCAAGGAACAGGATCACGGGAGCTGTTTTTT
D gene: .
J gene: TRBJ2-2
clone size: many
V gene: TRBV4-3

CDR3 protein: CASSLASISGTQYF
CDR3 DNA: TGTGCCAGCAGTTTGGCCTCGATCTCAGGGACCCAGTACTTC
D gene: .
J gene: TRBJ2-5
clone size: many
V gene: TRBV12-3/TRBV12-4

CDR3 protein: CSVVPGGAGETQYF
CDR3 DNA: TGCAGCGTTGTACCAGGGGGCGCAGGGGAGACCCAGTACTTC
D gene: TRBD1
J gene: TRBJ2-5
clone size: many
V gene: TRBV29-1

CDR3 protein: CASSPVGQGRYGYTF
CDR3 DNA: TGCGCCAGCAGCCCCGTAGGGCAGGGACGCTATGGCTACACCTTC
D gene: .
J gene: TRBJ1-2
clone size: many
V gene: TRBV4-3

CDR3 protein: CASREIEAFF
CDR3 DNA: TGTGCCAGCAGAGAGATTGAAGCTTTCTTT
D gene: .
J gene: TRBJ1-1
clone size: few
V gene: TRBV27

CDR3 protein: CASSTDVNTGELFF
CDR3 DNA: TGTGCCAGCTCCACGGACGTGAACACCGGGGAGCTGTTTTTT
D gene: .
J gene: TRBJ2-2
clone size: .
V gene: TRBV3-1

CDR3 protein: CASSRGTGAGELFF
CDR3 DNA: TGTGCCAGCAGCCGCGGGACAGGGGCCGGGGAGCTGTTTTTT
D gene: TRBD1
J gene: TRBJ2-2
clone size: few
V gene: TRBV6-5

CDR3 protein: CASSQGRAHEQFF
CDR3 DNA: TGCGCCAGCAGCCAAGGGCGCGCCCATGAGCAGTTCTTC
D gene: .
J gene: TRBJ2-1
clone size: few
V gene: TRBV4-1

CDR3 protein: CASSLSSGRSDTQYF
CDR3 DNA: TGTGCCAGCAGTCTTTCTAGCGGGAGGTCAGATACGCAGTATTTT
D gene: TRBD2
J gene: TRBJ2-3
clone size: few
V gene: TRBV9

CDR3 protein: CASSLGGQETQYF
CDR3 DNA: TGTGCCAGCAGCTTGGGCGGCCAAGAGACCCAGTACTTC
D gene: .
J gene: TRBJ2-5
clone size: many
V gene: TRBV5-5

CDR3 protein: CASSKLSGREAFF
CDR3 DNA: TGTGCCAGCAGCAAATTAAGTGGGCGGGAAGCTTTCTTT
D gene: .
J gene: TRBJ1-1
clone size: .
V gene: TRBV21-1

CDR3 protein: CASSDRGQGAPQPQHF
CDR3 DNA: TGTGCCAGCAGCGACCGGGGACAGGGGGCGCCTCAGCCCCAGCATTTT
D gene: .
J gene: TRBJ1-5
clone size: many
V gene: TRBV12-1

CDR3 protein: CASSLRANTEAFF
CDR3 DNA: TGTGCCAGCAGCTTAAGAGCGAACACTGAAGCTTTCTTT
D gene: .
J gene: TRBJ1-1
clone size: many
V gene: TRBV7-2

CDR3 protein: CSARGGQDFNYGYTF
CDR3 DNA: TGCAGTGCTAGGGGTGGACAGGACTTTAACTATGGCTACACCTTC
D gene: TRBD1
J gene: TRBJ1-2
clone size: .
V gene: TRBV20-1

CDR3 protein: CSVEQQVKEKLFF
CDR3 DNA: TGCAGCGTTGAGCAGCAGGTTAAGGAAAAACTGTTTTTT
D gene: .
J gene: TRBJ1-4
clone size: .
V gene: TRBV29-1

CDR3 protein: CASSDRGSSYNEQFF
CDR3 DNA: TGCGCCAGCAGCGATAGGGGGTCGAGCTACAATGAGCAGTTCTTC
D gene: .
J gene: TRBJ2-1
clone size: .
V gene: TRBV4-3

CDR3 protein: CASSYPTRAGAFF
CDR3 DNA: TGTGCCAGCAGTTACCCTACGAGGGCAGGGGCTTTCTTT
D gene: .
J gene: TRBJ1-1
clone size: many
V gene: TRBV6-2/TRBV6-3

CDR3 protein: CASSPSSGGVYEQYF
CDR3 DNA: TGTGCCAGCTCACCATCCAGCGGGGGCGTCTACGAGCAGTACTTC
D gene: TRBD2
J gene: TRBJ2-7
clone size: .
V gene: TRBV18

CDR3 protein: CASSASLGYEQFF
CDR3 DNA: TGTGCCAGCAGCGCCAGCCTAGGGTATGAGCAGTTCTTC
D gene: .
J gene: TRBJ2-1
clone size: .
V gene: TRBV7-2

CDR3 protein: CASKGRDRVSGANVLTF
CDR3 DNA: TGTGCCAGCAAAGGCCGGGACAGGGTTTCTGGGGCCAACGTCCTGACTTTC
D gene: TRBD1
J gene: TRBJ2-6
clone size: few
V gene: TRBV28

CDR3 protein: CSAEPMGDKNIQYF
CDR3 DNA: TGCAGTGCTGAGCCGATGGGGGACAAAAACATTCAGTACTTC
D gene: .
J gene: TRBJ2-4
clone size: many
V gene: TRBV20-1

CDR3 protein: CSSIGGNGELFF
CDR3 DNA: TGCAGCTCCATCGGGGGGAACGGGGAGCTGTTTTTT
D gene: TRBD2
J gene: TRBJ2-2
clone size: many
V gene: TRBV29-1

CDR3 protein: CASSVGRYYTEAFF
CDR3 DNA: TGTGCCAGCAGCGTAGGGAGGTATTACACTGAAGCTTTCTTT
D gene: .
J gene: TRBJ1-1
clone size: .
V gene: TRBV9

CDR3 protein: CASSRGVLAGLVEQYF
CDR3 DNA: TGTGCCAGCAGCCGGGGGGTGTTAGCGGGGCTTGTCGAGCAGTACTTC
D gene: TRBD2
J gene: TRBJ2-7
clone size: many
V gene: TRBV7-9

CDR3 protein: CASSFKGSGANVLTF
CDR3 DNA: TGTGCCAGCAGCTTCAAAGGTTCTGGGGCCAACGTCCTGACTTTC
D gene: .
J gene: TRBJ2-6
clone size: few
V gene: TRBV7-2

CDR3 protein: CATWGRGLDTDTQYF
CDR3 DNA: TGTGCCACCTGGGGCAGGGGGCTCGACACAGATACGCAGTATTTT
D gene: TRBD1
J gene: TRBJ2-3
clone size: many
V gene: TRBV27

CDR3 protein: CASTGGANGYTF
CDR3 DNA: TGTGCCAGTACCGGGGGGGCGAATGGCTACACCTTC
D gene: .
J gene: TRBJ1-2
clone size: .
V gene: TRBV3-1

CDR3 protein: CASSPPVGQPQHF
CDR3 DNA: TGTGCCAGCTCACCACCCGTCGGACAGCCCCAGCATTTT
D gene: .
J gene: TRBJ1-5
clone size: many
V gene: TRBV18

CDR3 protein: CASSNPPPDTDTQYF
CDR3 DNA: TGTGCCAGCAGCAACCCGCCCCCGGACACAGATACGCAGTATTTT
D gene: .
J gene: TRBJ2-3
clone size: many
V gene: TRBV21-1

CDR3 protein: CAISEPGLSPSTDTQYF
CDR3 DNA: TGTGCCATCAGTGAGCCGGGACTGTCCCCTAGCACAGATACGCAGTATTTT
D gene: .
J gene: TRBJ2-3
clone size: few
V gene: TRBV10-3

CDR3 protein: CASRSPGGGDTQYF
CDR3 DNA: TGTGCCAGTAGGTCCCCGGGGGGGGGAGATACGCAGTATTTT
D gene: TRBD2
J gene: TRBJ2-3
clone size: few
V gene: TRBV19

CDR3 protein: CASSLVNRLASTDTQYF
CDR3 DNA: TGTGCCAGCAGCTTAGTAAACAGGTTGGCTAGCACAGATACGCAGTATTTT
D gene: .
J gene: TRBJ2-3
clone size: .
V gene: TRBV7-6

CDR3 protein: CASSPLEDRDHYGYTF
CDR3 DNA: TGTGCCAGCAGCCCACTCGAGGACAGGGACCACTATGGCTACACCTTC
D gene: TRBD1
J gene: TRBJ1-2
clone size: .
V gene: TRBV9

CDR3 protein: CATSDFGSNYGYTF
CDR3 DNA: TGTGCCACCAGTGATTTCGGCAGCAACTATGGCTACACCTTC
D gene: .
J gene: TRBJ1-2
clone size: few
V gene: TRBV24-1

CDR3 protein: CASSSSGSTSTDTQYF
CDR3 DNA: TGCGCCAGCAGTTCTAGCGGGAGCACTAGCACAGATACGCAGTATTTT
D gene: TRBD2
J gene: TRBJ2-3
clone size: .
V gene: TRBV5-1

CDR3 protein: CASSVTPGTGTGEQYF
CDR3 DNA: TGTGCCAGCAGCGTTACTCCGGGGACAGGGACCGGCGAGCAGTACTTC
D gene: TRBD1
J gene: TRBJ2-7
clone size: .
V gene: TRBV9

CDR3 protein: CASSPRLAGVYETQYF
CDR3 DNA: TGTGCCAGCAGCCCCAGACTAGCGGGGGTGTACGAGACCCAGTACTTC
D gene: TRBD2
J gene: TRBJ2-5
clone size: few
V gene: TRBV7-6

CDR3 protein: CASSFPRSYSGRETQYF
CDR3 DNA: TGTGCCAGCAGCTTCCCCAGAAGTTATAGCGGGAGGGAGACCCAGTACTTC
D gene: TRBD2
J gene: TRBJ2-5
clone size: .
V gene: TRBV7-8

CDR3 protein: CASTLAENTEAFF
CDR3 DNA: TGTGCCAGCACCCTTGCGGAGAACACTGAAGCTTTCTTT
D gene: .
J gene: TRBJ1-1
clone size: .
V gene: TRBV14

CDR3 protein: CSATTGGTNSPLHF
CDR3 DNA: TGCAGTGCTACTACAGGGGGTACTAATTCACCCCTCCACTTT
D gene: TRBD1
J gene: TRBJ1-6
clone size: many
V gene: TRBV20-1